These 2 T cell receptor beta chains came from one sample sequenced in a study of T-cell memory formation after mild COVID-19. TCRdb re-called the 5' RACE reads through MiXCR, storing one row per CDR3 protein. This table holds about 240,000 distinct CDR3 sequences, approximately 9% found once. The sequencing input was PBMCs or a T cell subset sorted from them (not recorded which). These receptors originate from a man aged 18-30 years who had mild COVID-19 (a few samples of this study predate the infection). Cell type and time point are not known.

This chain links TRBV20-1 with TRBJ1-1, with D perhaps TRBD1 (6 bases). The CDR3 is 12 residues long. Germline assignment: CDR1 DFQATT and CDR2 SNEGSKA (reference sequence). Trimming took 1 base from V and 11 from J, leaving 14 bases between them. The CDR3 DNA is TGCAGTGCTAGAGCAGGGGAGAGTGGGGCTTTCTTT. Its protein is CSARAGESGAFF.

This clonotype was counted only a few times. The V and J genes are TRBV4-2 and TRBJ1-5; maybe TRBD1 (6 bases). Per the germline V gene, CDR1 is LGHNA and CDR2 is YNFKEQ. V was pared by 0 bases and J by 1 base, with 10 bases between. The CDR3 is made up of 16 amino acids. The CDR3 loop reads CASSQEGGQSNQPQHF. The DNA for the CDR3 is TGTGCCAGCAGCCAAGAAGGGGGGCAAAGCAATCAGCCCCAGCATTTT.